One and the same sample provided the 3 T cell receptor beta chains below, sequenced in a study of beta chain features in type 1 diabetes. Study results and caveats: Patients with Type 1 diabetes showed moderately but significantly shorter TCRB CDR3s in all four CD4+ subsets.

Isolated RNA was reverse transcribed in full, so expressed TCRB transcripts were sequenced. The data were produced by immunoSEQ multiplex PCR, yet TCRdb's version contains in-frame clones alone and is incomplete. The table shows more than 550,000 clones, with over 11% occurring only once. The antigens of these receptors remain unknown. The sequenced material came from naive CD4+ T cells from blood. All receptors derive from a man aged 18 to 35 with type 1 diabetes.

The V and J genes are TRBV20-1 and TRBJ2-7; D not certain. The germline V gene has CDR1 DFQATT and CDR2 SNEGSKA (reference sequence). CDR3 length: 11 residues. CDR3 residues: CSLGPLGVQYF. As DNA, the CDR3 is TGCAGCCTCGGGCCTTTGGGCGTGCAGTACTTC.

The rearrangement links TRBV19 to TRBJ2-3; possible D gene TRBD1, 6 bases. Trimming left V 8 bases short and J 2 bases short, with 14 bases between. This CDR3 region has 14 residues. CDR1 and CDR2 (germline): LNHDA, SQIVND (reference sequence). CDR3 region: CASQQGTLTDTQYF. The CDR3 nucleotides read TGTGCCAGTCAACAGGGCACGCTCACAGATACGCAGTATTTT.

J is TRBJ2-1 and V is TRBV5-1; 8 nucleotides line up with TRBD1. The trim removed 6 bases at V and 7 bases at J, leaving 6 bases unmatched. The germline CDR1 and CDR2 sequences are SGHRS and YFSETQ. CDR3 length equals 13 residues. CDR3 sequence reads: CASTGGAENEQFF. The CDR3 nucleotides read TGCGCCAGCACAGGGGGCGCTGAGAATGAGCAGTTCTTC. The full variable domain, in which reference TRBV5-1 and TRBJ2-1 provide the parts outside the CDR3, is KAGVTQTPRYLIKTRGQQVTLSCSPISGHRSVSWYQQTPGQGLQFLFEYFSETQRNKGNFPGRFSGRQFSNSRSEMNVSTLELGDSALYLCASTGGAENEQFFGPGTRLTVL.